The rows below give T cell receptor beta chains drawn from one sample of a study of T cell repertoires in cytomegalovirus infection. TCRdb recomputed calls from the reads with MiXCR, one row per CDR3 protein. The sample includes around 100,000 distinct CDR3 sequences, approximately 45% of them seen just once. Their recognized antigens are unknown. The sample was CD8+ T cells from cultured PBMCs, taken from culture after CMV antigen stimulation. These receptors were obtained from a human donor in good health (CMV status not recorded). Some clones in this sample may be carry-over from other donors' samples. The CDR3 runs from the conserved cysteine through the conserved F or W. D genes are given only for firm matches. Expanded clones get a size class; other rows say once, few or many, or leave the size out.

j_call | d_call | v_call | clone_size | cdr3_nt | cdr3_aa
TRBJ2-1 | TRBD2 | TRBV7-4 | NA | TGTGCCAGCAGCTTATCGGGGGGACTAGCGATCAATGAGCAGTTCTTC | CASSLSGGLAINEQFF
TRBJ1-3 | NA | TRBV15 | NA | TGTGCCACCTGGGGCAGGGGCTCTGGAAACACCATATATTTT | CATWGRGSGNTIYF
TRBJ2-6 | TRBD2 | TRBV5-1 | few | TGCGCCAGCAGCTTCGGACTAGCGGGTGTTGCCGGGGCCAACGTCCTGACTTTC | CASSFGLAGVAGANVLTF
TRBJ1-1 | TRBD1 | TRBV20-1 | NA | TGCAGTGCTAGAGTTCTTGGACAGGGGAAGACTGAAGCTTTCTTT | CSARVLGQGKTEAFF
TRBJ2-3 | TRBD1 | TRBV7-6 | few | TGTGCCAGCAGCCCCAGGACAGGGAGCACAGATACGCAGTATTTT | CASSPRTGSTDTQYF
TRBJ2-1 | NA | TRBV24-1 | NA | TGTGCCACCAGTGTGACGGGGTACAATGAGCAGTTCTTC | CATSVTGYNEQFF
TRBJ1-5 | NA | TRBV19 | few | TGTGCCAGTAGTATAGTGGACGGGGAGCCCCAGCATTTT | CASSIVDGEPQHF
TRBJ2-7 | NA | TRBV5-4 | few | TGTGCCAGCAGCTTGGGGACAGACGCCGAGCAGTACTTC | CASSLGTDAEQYF
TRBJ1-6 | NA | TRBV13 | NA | TGTGCCAGCAGCTTTTCCCCCCTGACAAGGGCGTATTCACCCCTCCACTTT | CASSFSPLTRAYSPLHF
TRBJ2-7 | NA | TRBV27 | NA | TGTGCCAGCAGTCCCGCCCGAGAGACAAGATCCTACGAGCAGTACTTC | CASSPARETRSYEQYF
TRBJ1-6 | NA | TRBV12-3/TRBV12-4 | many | TGTGCCAGCAGTTTTGTGGGGTTTGGGGGCTCACCCCTCCACTTT | CASSFVGFGGSPLHF
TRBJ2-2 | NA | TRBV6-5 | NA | TGTGCCAGCAGACCCGGCACAGGCCCCGGGGAGCTGTTTTTT | CASRPGTGPGELFF
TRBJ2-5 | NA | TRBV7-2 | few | TGTGCCAGCAGCTTAGCTCGGGAGACCCAGTACTTC | CASSLARETQYF
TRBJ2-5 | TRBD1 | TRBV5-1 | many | TGCGCCAGCAGTTTACAGGGGCGAGAGACCCAGTACTTC | CASSLQGRETQYF
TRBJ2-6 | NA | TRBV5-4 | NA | TGTGCCAGCAGCTTGAACCTGAACCCCCTCTCTGGGGCCAACGTCCTGACTTTC | CASSLNLNPLSGANVLTF
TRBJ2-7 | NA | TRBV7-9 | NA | TGTGCCAGCAGCTTAGTCCACAGCCGTACCTACGAGCAGTACTTC | CASSLVHSRTYEQYF
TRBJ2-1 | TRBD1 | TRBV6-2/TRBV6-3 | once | TGTGCCAGCTCTGGGACAGAGGACCATTACAATGAGCAGTTCTTC | CASSGTEDHYNEQFF
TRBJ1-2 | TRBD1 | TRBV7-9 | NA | TGTGCCAGCAGCCTCCCGGGACAGGGGGAATTCGTGGGCTACACCTTC | CASSLPGQGEFVGYTF
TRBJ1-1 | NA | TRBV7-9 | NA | TGTGCCAGCAGCTTAGGTCCGGGGTGGGACACTGAAGCTTTCTTT | CASSLGPGWDTEAFF
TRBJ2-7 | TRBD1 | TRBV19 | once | TGTGCCAGTAGTGCTTTAACGACCGGGACAGGGGTTTTCTACGAGCAGTACTTC | CASSALTTGTGVFYEQYF
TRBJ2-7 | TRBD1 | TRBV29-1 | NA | TGCAGCGTTGAAGACGGAACCGGGACAGGATTAAGCGAGCAGTACTTC | CSVEDGTGTGLSEQYF
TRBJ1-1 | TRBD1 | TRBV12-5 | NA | TGTGCTAGTGGTTTCTCGACCCGGACAGGGGGGTACACTGAAGCTTTCTTT | CASGFSTRTGGYTEAFF
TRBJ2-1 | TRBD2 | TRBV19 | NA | TGTGCCAGTAGCCTTCTGCGGGGGGGCATGGATGAGCAGTTCTTC | CASSLLRGGMDEQFF
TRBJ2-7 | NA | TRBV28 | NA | TGTGCCAGCGGTCCAGCGGCCGGACCCTACGAGCAGTACTTC | CASGPAAGPYEQYF
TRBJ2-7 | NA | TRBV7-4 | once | TGTGCCAGCAGCTTATACGAATCCTCCTACGAGCAGTACTTC | CASSLYESSYEQYF
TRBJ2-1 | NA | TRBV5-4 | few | TGTGCCAGCAGCCCGACCCAGTCCCCCTACAATGAGCAGTTCTTC | CASSPTQSPYNEQFF
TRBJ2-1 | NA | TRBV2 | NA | TGTGCCAGCAGTGCTTCCAGCTACAATGAGCAGTTCTTC | CASSASSYNEQFF
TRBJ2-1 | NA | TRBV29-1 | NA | TGCAGCGTTGAAGGGACAGCCAATGAGCAGTTCTTC | CSVEGTANEQFF
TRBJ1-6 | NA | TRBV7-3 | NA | TGTGCCAGCAGCGCGGGTCAGTCCCTGGCCCTCCACTTT | CASSAGQSLALHF
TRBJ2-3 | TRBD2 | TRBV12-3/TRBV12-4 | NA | TGTGCCAGCAGTTTAGGACTAGCGGGGGCCTTCACAGATACGCAGTATTTT | CASSLGLAGAFTDTQYF
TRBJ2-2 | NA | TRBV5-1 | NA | TGCGCCAGCGGAGTTGGCGGGAACACCGGGGAGCTGTTTTTT | CASGVGGNTGELFF
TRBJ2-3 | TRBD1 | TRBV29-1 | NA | TGCAGCGTTCTCGGACAGGGCCTGGCCGATACGCAGTATTTT | CSVLGQGLADTQYF
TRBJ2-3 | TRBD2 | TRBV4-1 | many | TGCGCCAGCAGCTTAAACGGGGGGAGCACAGATACGCAGTATTTT | CASSLNGGSTDTQYF